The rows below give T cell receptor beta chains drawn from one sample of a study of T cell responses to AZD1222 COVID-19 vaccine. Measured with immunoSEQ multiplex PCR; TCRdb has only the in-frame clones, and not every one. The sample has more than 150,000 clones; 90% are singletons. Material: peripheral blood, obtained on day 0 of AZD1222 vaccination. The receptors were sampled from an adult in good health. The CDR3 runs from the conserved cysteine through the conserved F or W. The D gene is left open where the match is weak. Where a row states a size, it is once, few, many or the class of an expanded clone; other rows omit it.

CASTLGPSPTDTQYF | TGTGCCAGCACCTTGGGGCCCTCCCCCACAGATACGCAGTATTTT | - | TRBJ2-3 | 15 | TRBV28 | -
CASSLDPGQSTDTQYF | TGCGCCAGCAGTCTCGACCCGGGACAGAGCACAGATACGCAGTATTTT | TRBD1 | TRBJ2-3 | 16 | TRBV4-3 | -
CASSLDNYGYTF | TGTGCCAGCAGCTTAGACAACTATGGCTACACCTTC | - | TRBJ1-2 | 12 | TRBV7-9 | -
CASSLTNPGELFF | TGTGCCAGCAGTTTGACAAACCCCGGGGAGCTGTTTTTT | - | TRBJ2-2 | 13 | TRBV6-2/TRBV6-3 | few
CASTPGPTGNYGYTF | TGTGCCAGCACCCCCGGGCCCACCGGGAACTATGGCTACACCTTC | - | TRBJ1-2 | 15 | TRBV6-5 | -
CASSPISPGYTF | TGTGCCAGCAGCCCAATCTCGCCCGGCTACACCTTC | - | TRBJ1-2 | 12 | TRBV28 | -
CASSYLAGYLYEQFF | TGTGCCAGTAGTTATCTAGCGGGGTACCTCTATGAGCAGTTCTTC | TRBD2 | TRBJ2-1 | 15 | TRBV19 | -
CASSYGQPDTEAFF | TGTGCCAGCAGTTATGGACAGCCGGACACTGAAGCTTTCTTT | - | TRBJ1-1 | 14 | TRBV6-5 | -
CASSLTGRGGEYQETQYF | TGTGCCAGCAGCTTGACCGGTCGGGGCGGTGAGTACCAAGAGACCCAGTACTTC | - | TRBJ2-5 | 18 | TRBV7-4 | few
CASSLGGEQYF | TGTGCCAGCAGCCTGGGCGGGGAGCAGTACTTC | - | TRBJ2-7 | 11 | TRBV28 | -
CAWSAGQGGLETQYF | TGTGCCTGGAGTGCGGGACAGGGCGGTTTAGAGACCCAGTACTTC | TRBD1 | TRBJ2-5 | 15 | TRBV30 | -
CASSPPQGGVSNQPQHF | TGTGCCAGCTCACCGCCACAGGGAGGAGTGAGCAATCAGCCCCAGCATTTT | - | TRBJ1-5 | 17 | TRBV18 | -
CASSLGGLAGGPYEQYF | TGTGCCAGCAGCTTAGGAGGGCTAGCGGGAGGGCCCTACGAGCAGTACTTC | TRBD2 | TRBJ2-7 | 17 | TRBV11-2 | -
CASSPGTEPNYGYTF | TGTGCCAGCTCACCTGGGACAGAGCCTAACTATGGCTACACCTTC | TRBD1 | TRBJ1-2 | 15 | TRBV18 | -
CSVERDRVGYTF | TGCAGCGTTGAACGAGACAGGGTCGGCTACACCTTC | TRBD1 | TRBJ1-2 | 12 | TRBV29-1 | few
CASSLKSGYEQYF | TGCGCCAGCAGCTTGAAGAGCGGCTACGAGCAGTACTTC | - | TRBJ2-7 | 13 | TRBV5-1 | -
CSVGRGDQPQHF | TGCAGCGTGGGACGGGGCGATCAGCCCCAGCATTTT | - | TRBJ1-5 | 12 | TRBV29-1 | -
CATSDPQGRKQFF | TGTGCCACCAGTGACCCACAAGGGAGGAAGCAGTTCTTC | - | TRBJ2-1 | 13 | TRBV24-1 | -
CASSLGQMNTGELFF | TGTGCCAGCAGCCTCGGACAAATGAACACCGGGGAGCTGTTTTTT | - | TRBJ2-2 | 15 | TRBV5-4 | -
CASSSGAGGIYEQYF | TGTGCCAGCAGCTCGGGCGCGGGAGGGATCTACGAGCAGTACTTC | TRBD2 | TRBJ2-7 | 15 | TRBV11-3 | -
CASSRKQGSGNTIYF | TGTGCCAGCAGTCGTAAACAGGGCTCTGGAAACACCATATATTTT | - | TRBJ1-3 | 15 | TRBV6-5 | -
CASGTGVQPQHF | TGTGCCTCCGGGACAGGGGTTCAGCCCCAGCATTTT | TRBD1 | TRBJ1-5 | 12 | TRBV9 | -
CATSDPKGRTNQPQHF | TGTGCCACCAGTGATCCCAAGGGACGGACTAATCAGCCCCAGCATTTT | - | TRBJ1-5 | 16 | TRBV24-1 | -
CATSPNSLGENIQYF | TGTGCCACCAGTCCGAATTCCCTGGGGGAAAACATTCAGTACTTC | - | TRBJ2-4 | 15 | TRBV24-1 | -
CASRRDRSGETQYF | TGTGCCAGCAGAAGGGACAGGAGTGGGGAGACCCAGTACTTC | TRBD1 | TRBJ2-5 | 14 | TRBV6-5 | -
CASSMTLSLGASNQPQHF | TGTGCCAGTAGTATGACCCTCTCGTTGGGGGCAAGCAATCAGCCCCAGCATTTT | - | TRBJ1-5 | 18 | TRBV19 | -
CASRTGSTNEKLFF | TGTGCCAGTCGAACAGGGTCGACTAATGAAAAACTGTTTTTT | - | TRBJ1-4 | 14 | TRBV19 | -
CSAWGLAGGQGQFF | TGCAGCGCCTGGGGGCTAGCGGGAGGGCAGGGGCAGTTCTTC | TRBD2 | TRBJ2-1 | 14 | TRBV29-1 | -
CASSLAGMSDQPQHF | TGTGCCAGCAGCTTAGCGGGGATGAGCGATCAGCCCCAGCATTTT | - | TRBJ1-5 | 15 | TRBV7-8 | -